These T cell receptor beta chains were read from a single sample in a study of blood T cell repertoires in COVID-19. The data were produced by immunoSEQ multiplex PCR, yet TCRdb's version contains in-frame clones alone and is incomplete. The profile shows some 110,000 clones, 84% of them singletons. Sequencing was performed on peripheral blood. Receptor source: a woman aged 55-70 years with acute or convalescent COVID-19. Each CDR3 is given with its conserved first and last residue. D genes are given only for firm matches. Some rows mark clone size as missing; the rest say once, few, many or name a class of expanded clone.

j_gene	v_gene	d_gene	abundance	CDR3aa	CDR3nt
TRBJ1-4	TRBV3-1/TRBV3-2	.	.	CASSPREGRGEKLFF	TGTGCCAGCAGCCCACGGGAGGGCAGGGGAGAAAAACTGTTTTTT
TRBJ2-5	TRBV5-1	TRBD1	.	CASSPQWDRLQETQYF	TGCGCCAGCAGCCCCCAATGGGACAGGTTACAAGAGACCCAGTACTTC
TRBJ2-7	TRBV7-3	TRBD2	.	CASSLAGGWDEQYF	TGTGCCAGCAGCTTAGCGGGAGGATGGGACGAGCAGTACTTC
TRBJ1-2	TRBV30	.	.	CAWRRTGMANGYTF	TGTGCCTGGAGGAGAACAGGGATGGCAAATGGCTACACCTTC
TRBJ2-3	TRBV18	TRBD2	.	CASSPARGSTDTQYF	TGTGCCAGCTCACCAGCGCGGGGGAGCACAGATACGCAGTATTTT
TRBJ1-2	TRBV27	TRBD1	.	CASIQTGGVYGYTF	TGTGCCAGCATCCAAACAGGGGGCGTCTATGGCTACACCTTC
TRBJ1-5	TRBV19	TRBD1	few	CASSILMDRGGGNQPQHF	TGTGCCAGTAGTATTTTGATGGACAGGGGCGGTGGCAATCAGCCCCAGCATTTT
TRBJ1-1	TRBV5-6	TRBD1	.	CASSYLYSGGTEAFF	TGTGCCAGCAGCTACCTCTATTCAGGGGGCACTGAAGCTTTCTTT
TRBJ1-4	TRBV5-1	TRBD1	.	CASGQGTNEKLFF	TGCGCCAGCGGACAGGGAACTAATGAAAAACTGTTTTTT
TRBJ2-3	TRBV2	TRBD2	.	CASGGESADTQYF	TGTGCCAGCGGGGGGGAGAGCGCAGATACGCAGTATTTT
TRBJ2-7	TRBV28	TRBD2	many	CASSLLLAGVGYEQYF	TGTGCCAGCAGTTTATTGCTAGCGGGAGTCGGGTACGAGCAGTACTTC